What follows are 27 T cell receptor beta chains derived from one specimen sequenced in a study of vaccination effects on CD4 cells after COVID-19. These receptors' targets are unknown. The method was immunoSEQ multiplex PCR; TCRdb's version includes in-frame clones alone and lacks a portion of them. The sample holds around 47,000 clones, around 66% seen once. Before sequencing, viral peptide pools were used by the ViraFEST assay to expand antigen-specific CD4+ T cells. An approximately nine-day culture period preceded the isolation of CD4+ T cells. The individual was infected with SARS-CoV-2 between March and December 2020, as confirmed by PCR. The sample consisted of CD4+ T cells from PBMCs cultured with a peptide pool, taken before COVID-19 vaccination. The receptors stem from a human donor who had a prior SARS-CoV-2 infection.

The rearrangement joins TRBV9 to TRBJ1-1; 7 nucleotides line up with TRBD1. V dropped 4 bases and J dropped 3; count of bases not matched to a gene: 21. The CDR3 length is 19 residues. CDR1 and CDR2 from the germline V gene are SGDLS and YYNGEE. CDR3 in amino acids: CASSPRYRGSFIGDTEAFF. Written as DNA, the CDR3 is TGTGCCAGCAGCCCAAGATACAGGGGTTCTTTTATTGGAGACACTGAAGCTTTCTTT.

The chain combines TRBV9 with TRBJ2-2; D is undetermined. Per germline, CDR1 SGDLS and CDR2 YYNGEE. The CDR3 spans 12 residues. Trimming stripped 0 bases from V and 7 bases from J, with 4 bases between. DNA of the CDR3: TGTGCCAGCAGCGTAGTAGGCGGGGAGCTGTTTTTT. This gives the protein CASSVVGGELFF.

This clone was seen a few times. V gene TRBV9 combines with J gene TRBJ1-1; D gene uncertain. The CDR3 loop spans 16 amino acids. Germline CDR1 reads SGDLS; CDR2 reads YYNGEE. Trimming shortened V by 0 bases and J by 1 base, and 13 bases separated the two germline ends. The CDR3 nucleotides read TGTGCCAGCAGCGTAGCGCGGGCGCGGAAGAACACTGAAGCTTTCTTT. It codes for CASSVARARKNTEAFF.

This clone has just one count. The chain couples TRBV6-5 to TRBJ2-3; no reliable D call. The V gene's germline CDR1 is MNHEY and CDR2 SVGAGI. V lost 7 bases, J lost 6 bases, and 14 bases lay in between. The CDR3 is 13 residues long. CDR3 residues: CASILGFLDTQYF. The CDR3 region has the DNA TGTGCCAGCATCCTGGGGTTTTTGGATACGCAGTATTTT.

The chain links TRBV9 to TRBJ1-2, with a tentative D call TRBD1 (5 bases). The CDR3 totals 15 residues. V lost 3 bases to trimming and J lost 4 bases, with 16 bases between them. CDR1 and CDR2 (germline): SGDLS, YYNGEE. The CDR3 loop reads CASSGDWSYLYGYTF. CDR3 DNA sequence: TGTGCCAGCAGCGGGGACTGGAGTTATCTCTATGGCTACACCTTC.

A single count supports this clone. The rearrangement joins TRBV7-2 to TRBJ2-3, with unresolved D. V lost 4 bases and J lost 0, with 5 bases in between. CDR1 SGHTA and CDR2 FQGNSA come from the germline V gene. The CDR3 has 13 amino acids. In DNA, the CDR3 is TGTGCCAGCAGCTGGGATAGCACAGATACGCAGTATTTT. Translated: CASSWDSTDTQYF.

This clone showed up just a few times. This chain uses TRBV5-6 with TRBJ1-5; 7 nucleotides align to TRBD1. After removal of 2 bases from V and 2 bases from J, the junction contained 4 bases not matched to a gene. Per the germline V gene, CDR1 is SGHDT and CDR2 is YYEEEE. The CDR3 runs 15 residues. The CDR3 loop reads CASSFSGGGNQPQHF. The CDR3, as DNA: TGTGCCAGCAGCTTCTCAGGGGGGGGCAATCAGCCCCAGCATTTT. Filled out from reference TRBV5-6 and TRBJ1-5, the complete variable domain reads DAGVTQSPTHLIKTRGQQVTLRCSPKSGHDTVSWYQQALGQGPQFIFQYYEEEERQRGNFPDRFSGHQFPNYSSELNVNALLLGDSALYLCASSFSGGGNQPQHFGDGTRLSIL.

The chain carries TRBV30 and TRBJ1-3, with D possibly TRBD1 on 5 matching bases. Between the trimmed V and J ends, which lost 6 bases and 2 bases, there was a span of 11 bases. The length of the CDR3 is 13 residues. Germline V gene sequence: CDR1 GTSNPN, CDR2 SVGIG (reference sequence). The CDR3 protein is CACDRPPGNTIYF. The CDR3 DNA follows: TGTGCCTGCGACAGACCTCCTGGAAACACCATATATTTT.

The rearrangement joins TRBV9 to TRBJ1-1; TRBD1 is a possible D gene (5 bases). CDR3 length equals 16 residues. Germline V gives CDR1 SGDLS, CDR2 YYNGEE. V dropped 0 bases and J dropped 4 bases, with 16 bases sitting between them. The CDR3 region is CASSVGEAGSFTEAFF. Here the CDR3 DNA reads TGTGCCAGCAGCGTAGGAGAGGCAGGGAGTTTCACTGAAGCTTTCTTT.

The CDR3 reads CASSSKKGAPMNTEAFF. In DNA form, the CDR3 reads TGTGCCAGCAGCTCAAAAAAGGGGGCACCCATGAACACTGAAGCTTTCTTT. The genes are TRBV4-2 and TRBJ1-1; 7 bases match TRBD1. Losses at the gene ends were 5 bases for V and 0 bases for J; bases not matched to a gene: 12. Germline V gene lookup returns CDR1 LGHNA and CDR2 YNFKEQ. This CDR3 comprises 17 residues.

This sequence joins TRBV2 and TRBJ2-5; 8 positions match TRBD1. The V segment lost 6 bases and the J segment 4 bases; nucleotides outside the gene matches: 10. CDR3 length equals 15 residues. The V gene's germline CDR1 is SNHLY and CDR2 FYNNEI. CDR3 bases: TGTGCCAGCAGCGCCGGACAGGGCCCGCGAGAGACCCAGTACTTC. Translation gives CASSAGQGPRETQYF. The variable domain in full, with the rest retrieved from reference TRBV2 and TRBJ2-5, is EPEVTQTPSHQVTQMGQEVILRCVPISNHLYFYWYRQILGQKVEFLVSFYNNEISEKSEIFDDQFSVERPDGSNFTLKIRSTKLEDSAMYFCASSAGQGPRETQYFGPGTRLLVL.

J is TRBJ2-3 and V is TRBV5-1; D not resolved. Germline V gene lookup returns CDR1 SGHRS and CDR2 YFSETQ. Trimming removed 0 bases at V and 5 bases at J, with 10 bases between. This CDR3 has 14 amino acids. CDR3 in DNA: TGCGCCAGCAGCTTGGGTCTAGGGATAGATACGCAGTATTTT. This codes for CASSLGLGIDTQYF.

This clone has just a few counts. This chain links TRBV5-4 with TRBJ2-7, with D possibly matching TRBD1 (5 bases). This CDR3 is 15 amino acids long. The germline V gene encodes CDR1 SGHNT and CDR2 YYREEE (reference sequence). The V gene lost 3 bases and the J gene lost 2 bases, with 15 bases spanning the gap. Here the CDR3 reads CASSYDSLSPYEQYF. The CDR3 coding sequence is TGTGCCAGCAGCTACGACAGCCTTTCCCCCTACGAGCAGTACTTC. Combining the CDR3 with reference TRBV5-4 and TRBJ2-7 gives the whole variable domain ETGVTQSPTHLIKTRGQQVTLRCSSQSGHNTVSWYQQALGQGPQFIFQYYREEENGRGNFPPRFSGLQFPNYSSELNVNALELDDSALYLCASSYDSLSPYEQYFGPGTRLTVT.

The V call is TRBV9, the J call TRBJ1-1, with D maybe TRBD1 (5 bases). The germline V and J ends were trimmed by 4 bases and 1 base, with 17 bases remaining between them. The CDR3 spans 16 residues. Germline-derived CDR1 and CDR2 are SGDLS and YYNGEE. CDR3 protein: CASSPSGFRENTEAFF. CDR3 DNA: TGTGCCAGCAGCCCAAGCGGGTTCAGGGAGAACACTGAAGCTTTCTTT.

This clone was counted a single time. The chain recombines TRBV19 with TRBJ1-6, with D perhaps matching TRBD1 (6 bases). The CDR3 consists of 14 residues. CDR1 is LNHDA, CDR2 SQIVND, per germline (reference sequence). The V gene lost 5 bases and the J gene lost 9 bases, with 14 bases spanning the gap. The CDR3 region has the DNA TGTGCCAGTAGTGTACAGGGTTCCGGTTCACCCCTCCACTTT. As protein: CASSVQGSGSPLHF. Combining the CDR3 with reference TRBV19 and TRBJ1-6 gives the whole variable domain DGGITQSPKYLFRKEGQNVTLSCEQNLNHDAMYWYRQDPGQGLRLIYYSQIVNDFQKGDIAEGYSVSREKKESFPLTVTSAQKNPTAFYLCASSVQGSGSPLHFGNGTRLTVT.

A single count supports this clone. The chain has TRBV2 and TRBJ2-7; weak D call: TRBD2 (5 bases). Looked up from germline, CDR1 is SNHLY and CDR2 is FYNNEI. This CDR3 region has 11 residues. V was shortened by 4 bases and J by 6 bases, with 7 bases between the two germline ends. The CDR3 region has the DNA TGTGCCAGCAGTGTGGACTCCGAGCAGTACTTC. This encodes CASSVDSEQYF.

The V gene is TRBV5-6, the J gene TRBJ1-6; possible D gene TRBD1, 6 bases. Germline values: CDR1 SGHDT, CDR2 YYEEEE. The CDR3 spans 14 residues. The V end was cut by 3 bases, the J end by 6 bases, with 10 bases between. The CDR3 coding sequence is TGTGCCAGCAGCTATGGGACAAGTAATTCACCCCTCCACTTT. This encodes CASSYGTSNSPLHF.

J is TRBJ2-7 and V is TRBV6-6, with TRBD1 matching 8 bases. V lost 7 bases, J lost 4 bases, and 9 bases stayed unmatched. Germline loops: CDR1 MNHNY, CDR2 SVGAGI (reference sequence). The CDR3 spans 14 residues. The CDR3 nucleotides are TGTGCCAGCACTCCTCGACAGGGGATATACGAGCAGTACTTC. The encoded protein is CASTPRQGIYEQYF.

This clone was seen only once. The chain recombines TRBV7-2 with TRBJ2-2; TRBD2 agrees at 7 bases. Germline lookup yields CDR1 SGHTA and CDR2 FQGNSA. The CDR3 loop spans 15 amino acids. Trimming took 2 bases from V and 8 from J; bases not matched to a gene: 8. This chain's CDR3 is CASSLRTSSGGELFF. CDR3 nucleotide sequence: TGTGCCAGCAGCTTAAGGACTAGTTCGGGTGGGGAGCTGTTTTTT. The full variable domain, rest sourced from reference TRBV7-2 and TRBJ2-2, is GAGVSQSPSNKVTEKGKDVELRCDPISGHTALYWYRQSLGQGLEFLIYFQGNSAPDKSGLPSDRFSAERTGGSVSTLTIQRTQQEDSAVYLCASSLRTSSGGELFFGEGSRLTVL.

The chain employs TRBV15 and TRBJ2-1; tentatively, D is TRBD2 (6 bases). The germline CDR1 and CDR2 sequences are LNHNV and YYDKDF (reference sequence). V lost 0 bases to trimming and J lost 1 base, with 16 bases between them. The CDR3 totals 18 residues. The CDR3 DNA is TGTGCCACCAGCAGAGATCGATGGGGACTCCGTTCCTACAATGAGCAGTTCTTC. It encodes CATSRDRWGLRSYNEQFF.

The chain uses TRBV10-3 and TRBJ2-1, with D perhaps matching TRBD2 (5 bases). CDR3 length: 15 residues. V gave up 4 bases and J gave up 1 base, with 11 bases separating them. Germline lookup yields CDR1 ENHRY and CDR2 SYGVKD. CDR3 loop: CAISALLESYNEQFF. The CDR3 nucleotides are TGTGCCATCAGTGCCTTACTAGAATCCTACAATGAGCAGTTCTTC.

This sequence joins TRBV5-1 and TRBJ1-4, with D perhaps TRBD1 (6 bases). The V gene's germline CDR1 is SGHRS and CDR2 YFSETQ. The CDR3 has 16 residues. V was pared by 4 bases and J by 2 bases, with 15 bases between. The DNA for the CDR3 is TGCGCCAGCAGCGGAACAGGGTGGGCGACTAATGAAAAACTGTTTTTT. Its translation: CASSGTGWATNEKLFF.

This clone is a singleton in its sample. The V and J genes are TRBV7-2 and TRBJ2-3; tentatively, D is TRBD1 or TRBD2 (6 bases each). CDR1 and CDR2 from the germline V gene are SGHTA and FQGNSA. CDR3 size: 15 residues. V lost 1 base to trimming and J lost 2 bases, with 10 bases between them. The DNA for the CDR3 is TGTGCCAGCAGCTTAGTGGGGGGCCCCACAGATACGCAGTATTTT. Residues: CASSLVGGPTDTQYF.

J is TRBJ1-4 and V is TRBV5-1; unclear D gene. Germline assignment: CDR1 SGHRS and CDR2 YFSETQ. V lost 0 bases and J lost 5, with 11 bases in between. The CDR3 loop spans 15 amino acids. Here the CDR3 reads CASSLGYSENEKLFF. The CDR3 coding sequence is TGCGCCAGCAGCTTGGGGTATTCGGAGAATGAAAAACTGTTTTTT.

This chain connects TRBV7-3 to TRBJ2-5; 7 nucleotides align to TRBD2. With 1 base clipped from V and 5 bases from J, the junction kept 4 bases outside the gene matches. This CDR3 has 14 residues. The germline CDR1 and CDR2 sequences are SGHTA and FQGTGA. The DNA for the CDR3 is TGTGCCAGCAGCTTAATGGGGGGAGGGGAGACCCAGTACTTC. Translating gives CASSLMGGGETQYF.

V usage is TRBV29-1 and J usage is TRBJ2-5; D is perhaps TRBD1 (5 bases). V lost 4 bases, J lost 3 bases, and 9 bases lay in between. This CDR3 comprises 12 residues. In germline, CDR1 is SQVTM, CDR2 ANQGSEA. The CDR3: CSVGWGEETQYF. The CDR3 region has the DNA TGCAGCGTTGGCTGGGGCGAAGAGACCCAGTACTTC.

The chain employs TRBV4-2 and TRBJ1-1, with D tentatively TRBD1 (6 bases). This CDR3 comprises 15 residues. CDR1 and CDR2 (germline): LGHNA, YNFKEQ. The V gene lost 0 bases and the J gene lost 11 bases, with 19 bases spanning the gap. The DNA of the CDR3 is TGTGCCAGCAGCCAAGATCGGGGGACACTCTCTTTGGCTTTCTTT. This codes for CASSQDRGTLSLAFF.